These 8 T cell receptor beta chains share one sample of origin, sequenced in a study of blood T cells in healthy people across ages. A second PCR of 7 to 11 cycles used a sample-barcoded 5' primer and a J-beta primer mix. TCRdb re-derived calls from the 5' RACE reads in MiXCR, one entry per CDR3 protein. The sample holds about 1.5 million distinct CDR3 sequences, roughly two fifths seen once. Sequencing input: blood. The origin of the receptors is a woman aged 18-35 years in good health.

This clonotype was counted only a few times. The V call is TRBV28, the J call TRBJ1-2; possibly TRBD1 for D (6 bases). The CDR3 is 14 residues long. V was shortened by 4 bases and J by 2 bases, with 11 bases between the two germline ends. CDR1 is MDHEN and CDR2 is SYDVKM in the germline V gene. In DNA form, the CDR3 reads TGTGCCAGCAGTTCGGGGGCAATGAACTATGGCTACACCTTC. Protein: CASSSGAMNYGYTF.

The chain carries TRBV15 and TRBJ2-1; the match to TRBD2 covers 11 bases. The CDR3 is made up of 13 amino acids. The germline gives CDR1 LNHNV, CDR2 YYDKDF (reference sequence). With 7 bases clipped from V and 8 bases from J, the junction kept 4 bases outside the gene matches. The CDR3 DNA reads as TGTGCCACCAAACCACTAGCGGGAGATGAGCAGTTCTTC. It translates to CATKPLAGDEQFF.

This clonotype was seen a handful of times. With a much larger clone just one base away, this may be a read error. The chain joins TRBV12-3 or TRBV12-4 to TRBJ1-1, with D maybe TRBD1 (6 bases). Trimming removed 4 bases at V and 6 bases at J, with 15 bases between. This CDR3 is 14 amino acids long. CDR3 amino acids: CASSYQGFDAEAFF. In DNA, the CDR3 is TGTGCCAGCAGTTACCAGGGGTTCGACGCTGAAGCTTTCTTT.

This clonotype was seen more than once but under ten times. The rearrangement links TRBV27 to TRBJ1-2, with D perhaps matching TRBD1 (5 bases). The CDR3 runs 15 residues. V was clipped by 6 bases and J by 0 bases, with 14 bases between them. Germline assignment: CDR1 MNHEY and CDR2 SMNVEV (reference sequence). CDR3 region: CASSGTPVPNYGYTF. The CDR3 nucleotides read TGTGCCAGCAGCGGGACGCCAGTTCCTAACTATGGCTACACCTTC.

This clonotype has ten or more counts. The rearrangement joins TRBV4-1 to TRBJ1-1, with 8 bases that match TRBD1. Looked up from germline, CDR1 is MGHRA and CDR2 is YSYEKL. The CDR3 has 13 residues. With V trimmed by 3 bases and J by 3 bases, 0 bases remained unmatched. CDR3 amino acids: CASSQTGDTEAFF. The CDR3 nucleotides are TGCGCCAGCAGCCAGACAGGGGACACTGAAGCTTTCTTT.

This sequence joins TRBV7-2 and TRBJ1-1; D is unclear. The CDR3 is made up of 17 amino acids. V was clipped by 5 bases and J by 3 bases, with 22 bases between them. Germline V gene sequence: CDR1 SGHTA, CDR2 FQGNSA. The CDR3 coding sequence is TGTGCCAGCAGCGCATTACCCCCAAGAAGGTCTCACACTGAAGCTTTCTTT. Encoded protein: CASSALPPRRSHTEAFF. Variable domain in full (rest from reference TRBV7-2 and TRBJ1-1): GAGVSQSPSNKVTEKGKDVELRCDPISGHTALYWYRQSLGQGLEFLIYFQGNSAPDKSGLPSDRFSAERTGGSVSTLTIQRTQQEDSAVYLCASSALPPRRSHTEAFFGQGTRLTVV.

V is TRBV7-2 and J is TRBJ2-2; D ambiguous. Germline CDR1 SGHTA, CDR2 FQGNSA. The ends were cut back, 1 base at V and 7 bases at J, with 10 bases in the middle. This CDR3 has 14 residues. In DNA form, the CDR3 reads TGTGCCAGCAGCTTAGGACTCAATTTCGGGGAGCTGTTTTTT. Translated, it gives CASSLGLNFGELFF. Supplemented by reference TRBV7-2 and TRBJ2-2, the full variable domain reads GAGVSQSPSNKVTEKGKDVELRCDPISGHTALYWYRQSLGQGLEFLIYFQGNSAPDKSGLPSDRFSAERTGGSVSTLTIQRTQQEDSAVYLCASSLGLNFGELFFGEGSRLTVL.

This clonotype was found a few times. The V and J genes are TRBV14 and TRBJ2-1; D is uncertain. The CDR3 length is 17 residues. With 0 bases removed from V and 0 bases from J, the gap between germline ends came to 12 bases. Looked up from germline, CDR1 is SGHDN and CDR2 is FVKESK. This CDR3 reads CASSQDLSPNSYNEQFF. In nucleotides, the CDR3 is TGTGCCAGCAGCCAAGATCTAAGTCCGAACTCCTACAATGAGCAGTTCTTC.